Given below is one T cell receptor beta chain in context. Its antigen is undetermined. Sequencing used immunoSEQ multiplex PCR; TCRdb keeps in-frame clones, though not all of them. The data show about 16,000 clones, less than 95% seen once. Looked up from germline, CDR1 is ENHRY and CDR2 is SYGVKD. There are 13 residues in the CDR3. V was pared by 5 bases and J by 7 bases, with 14 bases between. This sample stems from a study of T cells after posttransplantation cyclophosphamide. Study conclusions and caveats: Donor CD8+ memory clones often dominated recipient blood repertoires at later times. Tissue-infiltrating T cells from skin or gut overlapped little with blood T cells. TRB clonality was highly associated with recipient CMV seropositivity and reactivation.

The naive gate required viable CD3+CD4+ or CD3+CD8+ cells with CCR7+CD45RA+CD45RO-CD95-CD27+CD28+ phenotype. The V and J genes are TRBV10-3 and TRBJ2-5, with D tentatively TRBD2 (6 bases). Sequencing was done on a sample of naive CD4+ T cells sorted from blood. The sequence was collected from a woman between 45 and 65 years old in good health and a related stem cell transplant donor. The CDR3 spells CAISPRLGATQYF. The CDR3 DNA reads as TGTGCCATCAGTCCCCGACTAGGAGCGACCCAGTACTTC.